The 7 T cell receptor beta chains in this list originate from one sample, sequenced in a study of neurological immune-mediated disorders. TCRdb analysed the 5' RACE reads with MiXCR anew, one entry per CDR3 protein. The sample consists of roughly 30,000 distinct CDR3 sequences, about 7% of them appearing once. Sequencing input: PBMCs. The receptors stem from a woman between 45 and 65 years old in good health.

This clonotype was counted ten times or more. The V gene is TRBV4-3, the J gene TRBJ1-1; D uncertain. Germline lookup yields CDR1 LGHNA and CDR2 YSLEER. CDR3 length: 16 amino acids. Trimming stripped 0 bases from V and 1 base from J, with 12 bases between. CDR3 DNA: TGCGCCAGCAGCCAAGAAAGTCGCCAGCCGAACACTGAAGCTTTCTTT. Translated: CASSQESRQPNTEAFF.

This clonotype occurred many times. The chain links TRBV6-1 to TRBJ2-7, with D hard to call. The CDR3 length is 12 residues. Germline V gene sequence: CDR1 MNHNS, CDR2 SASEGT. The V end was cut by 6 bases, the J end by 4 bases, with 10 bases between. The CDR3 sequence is CASRAPLYEQYF. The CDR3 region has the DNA TGTGCCAGCAGGGCCCCGTTATACGAGCAGTACTTC.

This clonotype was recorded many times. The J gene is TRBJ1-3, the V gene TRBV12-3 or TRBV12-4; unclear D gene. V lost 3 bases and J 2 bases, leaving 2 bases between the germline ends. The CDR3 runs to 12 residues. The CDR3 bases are TGTGCCAGCAGTTTTGCTGGAAACACCATATATTTT. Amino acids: CASSFAGNTIYF.

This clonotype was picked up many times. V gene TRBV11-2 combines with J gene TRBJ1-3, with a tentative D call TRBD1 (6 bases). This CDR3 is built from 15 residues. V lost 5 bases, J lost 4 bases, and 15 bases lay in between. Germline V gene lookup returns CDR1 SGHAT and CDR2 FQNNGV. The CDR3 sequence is CASSPLQGSGNTIYF. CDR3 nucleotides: TGTGCCAGCAGCCCTCTACAGGGTTCAGGAAACACCATATATTTT.

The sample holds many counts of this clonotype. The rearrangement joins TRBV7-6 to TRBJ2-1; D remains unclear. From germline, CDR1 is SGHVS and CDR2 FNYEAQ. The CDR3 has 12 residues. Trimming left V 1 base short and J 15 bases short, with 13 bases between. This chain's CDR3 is CASSLVLGRRFF. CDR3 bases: TGTGCCAGCAGCTTAGTATTAGGCCGACGGTTCTTC.

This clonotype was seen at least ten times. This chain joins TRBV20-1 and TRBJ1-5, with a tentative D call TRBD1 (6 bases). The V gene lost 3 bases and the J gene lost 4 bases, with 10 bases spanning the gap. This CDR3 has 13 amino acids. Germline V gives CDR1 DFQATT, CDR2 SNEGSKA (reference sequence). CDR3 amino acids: CSASHRENQPQHF. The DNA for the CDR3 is TGCAGTGCTAGCCACAGGGAAAATCAGCCCCAGCATTTT.

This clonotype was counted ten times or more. CDR3 coding DNA: TGCGCCAGCAGCTTGGAGGGGACTAGCTGGAGCGGGGAGCTGTTTTTT. It is translated as CASSLEGTSWSGELFF. V is TRBV5-1 and J is TRBJ2-2; 9 nucleotides align to TRBD2. With 0 bases clipped from V and 7 bases from J, the junction kept 7 bases outside the gene matches. The CDR3 is 16 residues long. Germline V lookup: CDR1 SGHRS, CDR2 YFSETQ.